These 2 T cell receptor beta chains share one sample of origin, sequenced in a study of blood T cell repertoires in COVID-19. Profiling relied on immunoSEQ multiplex PCR, and the TCRdb table lists in-frame clones only, not all of them. The sample consists of about 210,000 clones, about 91% of them appearing once. The sample was PBMCs or T cells enriched from blood (not recorded which). These receptors all stem from a woman aged 40 to 55 with acute COVID-19.

This sequence joins TRBV6-5 and TRBJ2-7; D is possibly TRBD2 (5 bases). Germline CDR1 MNHEY, CDR2 SVGAGI. The length of the CDR3 is 15 residues. V lost 6 bases and J 4 bases, leaving 19 bases between the germline ends. The CDR3 reads CASSLEVPSDYEQYV. The CDR3 region has the DNA TGTGCCAGCAGCTTGGAGGTTCCCTCCGATTACGAGCAGTACGTC.

The chain links TRBV5-6 to TRBJ2-7; 9 nucleotides agree with TRBD1. The CDR3 has 14 amino acids. V trimming: 4 bases; J trimming: 4 bases; junction bases outside the gene matches: 6. Looked up from germline, CDR1 is SGHDT and CDR2 is YYEEEE. As DNA, the CDR3 is TGTGCCAGCAGCCCAGGGACAGGGCTGTACGAGCAGTACTTC. Amino acids: CASSPGTGLYEQYF.